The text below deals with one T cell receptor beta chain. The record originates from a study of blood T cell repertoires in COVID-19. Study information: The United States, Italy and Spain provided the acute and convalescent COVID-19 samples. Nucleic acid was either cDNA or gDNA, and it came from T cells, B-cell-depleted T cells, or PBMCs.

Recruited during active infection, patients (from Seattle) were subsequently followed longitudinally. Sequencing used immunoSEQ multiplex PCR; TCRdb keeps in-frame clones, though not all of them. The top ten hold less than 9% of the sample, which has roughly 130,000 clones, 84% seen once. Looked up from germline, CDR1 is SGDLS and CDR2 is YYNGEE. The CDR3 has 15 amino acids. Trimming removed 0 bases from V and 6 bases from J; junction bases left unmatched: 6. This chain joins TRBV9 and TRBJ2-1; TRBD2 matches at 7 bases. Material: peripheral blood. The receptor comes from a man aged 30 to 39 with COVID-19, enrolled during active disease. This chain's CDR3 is CASSVDIQRGNEQFF. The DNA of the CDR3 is TGTGCCAGCAGCGTAGATATCCAGCGGGGCAATGAGCAGTTCTTC.